The 14 T cell receptor beta chains presented below share a single source sample, sequenced in a study of T cell responses to AZD1222 COVID-19 vaccine. TCRdb's copy holds only in-frame clones and misses some; the assay was immunoSEQ multiplex PCR. Among 120,000 or so clones listed, 92% were seen once. The material sequenced was peripheral blood, taken on day 0 of AZD1222 vaccination. The receptors originated from an adult in good health.

In this sample, this clone turned up once. The chain joins TRBV28 to TRBJ2-3, with D uncertain. The CDR3 has 14 residues. V was clipped by 3 bases and J by 3 bases, with 10 bases between them. Germline CDR1 MDHEN, CDR2 SYDVKM. The CDR3 DNA follows: TGTGCCAGCAGTTTGAATACCAGGACAGATACGCAGTATTTT. Protein: CASSLNTRTDTQYF.

DNA for the CDR3: TGTGCCAGCAGCTACCGACCTTTTCAGCGGCAGAACACAGATACGCAGTATTTT. Translating it yields CASSYRPFQRQNTDTQYF. V gene TRBV13 combines with J gene TRBJ2-3; D is perhaps TRBD2 (5 bases). V lost 4 bases and J lost 2, with 22 bases in between. Per the germline V gene, CDR1 is PRHDT and CDR2 is FYEKMQ (reference sequence). The CDR3 length is 18 residues.

The genes are TRBV9 and TRBJ2-1, with TRBD2 identical over 9 bases. There are 15 residues in the CDR3. Looked up from germline, CDR1 is SGDLS and CDR2 is YYNGEE. The V segment lost 3 bases and the J segment 4 bases; nucleotides outside the gene matches: 5. The CDR3 spells CASSAGTSHYNEQFF. The CDR3 DNA reads TGTGCCAGCAGCGCCGGGACTAGCCATTACAATGAGCAGTTCTTC. Combining the CDR3 with reference TRBV9 and TRBJ2-1 gives the whole variable domain DSGVTQTPKHLITATGQRVTLRCSPRSGDLSVYWYQQSLDQGLQFLIQYYNGEERAKGNILERFSAQQFPDLHSELNLSSLELGDSALYFCASSAGTSHYNEQFFGPGTRLTVL.

This clone was seen more than once but under ten times. The chain has TRBV5-4 and TRBJ1-2, with 7 bases aligning to TRBD1. V gave up 7 bases and J gave up 0 bases; unmatched junction bases: 12. CDR1 is SGHNT and CDR2 is YYREEE in the germline V gene (reference sequence). The CDR3 totals 16 residues. The CDR3 protein is CASGGGTETSNYGYTF. The CDR3 coding sequence is TGTGCCAGCGGGGGAGGGACAGAAACCTCTAACTATGGCTACACCTTC.

The chain uses TRBV9 and TRBJ2-1, with D unclear. The germline CDR1 and CDR2 sequences are SGDLS and YYNGEE. V was pared by 5 bases and J by 0 bases, with 15 bases between. The CDR3 has 16 amino acids. The CDR3 spells CASSLASESSYNEQFF. As DNA, the CDR3 is TGTGCCAGCAGTCTCGCAAGCGAAAGCTCCTACAATGAGCAGTTCTTC. The entire variable domain, with the rest obtained from reference TRBV9 and TRBJ2-1, is as follows: DSGVTQTPKHLITATGQRVTLRCSPRSGDLSVYWYQQSLDQGLQFLIQYYNGEERAKGNILERFSAQQFPDLHSELNLSSLELGDSALYFCASSLASESSYNEQFFGPGTRLTVL.

The chain has TRBV12-3 or TRBV12-4 and TRBJ2-1; 9 nucleotides line up with TRBD2. Trimming took 7 bases from V and 9 from J; bases not matched to a gene: 7. The length of the CDR3 is 13 residues. The CDR3 loop reads CASNGGGAVEQFF. In nucleotides, the CDR3 is TGTGCCAGCAACGGCGGGGGGGCAGTTGAGCAGTTCTTC.

This chain links TRBV29-1 with TRBJ2-5, with 11 bases lining up with TRBD1. The CDR3 sequence is 14 residues long. CDR1 is SQVTM and CDR2 is ANQGSEA in the germline V gene. V was clipped by 1 base and J by 5 bases; unmatched bases: 3. The CDR3 sequence is CSVEGTGGLETQYF. CDR3 in DNA: TGCAGCGTTGAAGGGACAGGGGGCCTGGAGACCCAGTACTTC.

The rearrangement links TRBV11-3 to TRBJ2-1, with 9 bases aligning to TRBD2. Germline V gene lookup returns CDR1 SGHNT and CDR2 YENEEA. The junction had 10 bases not matched to a gene; V was cut back by 1 base and J by 9 bases. The CDR3 contains 16 residues. CDR3 protein: CASSLGTSVRRSEQFF. CDR3 in DNA: TGTGCCAGCAGCTTAGGGACTAGCGTCAGACGAAGTGAGCAGTTCTTC.

The rearrangement links TRBV2 to TRBJ2-2; TRBD1 might be the D (6 bases). CDR1 SNHLY and CDR2 FYNNEI come from the germline V gene. This CDR3 contains 13 residues. Trimming pared 2 bases from V and 7 bases from J, leaving 8 bases between. The CDR3 region is CASSEQGNGELFF. Written as DNA, the CDR3 is TGTGCCAGCAGTGAACAGGGGAACGGGGAGCTGTTTTTT.

The V gene is TRBV28, the J gene TRBJ2-7; TRBD1 might be the D (6 bases). The CDR3 extends over 15 amino acids. Trimming shortened V by 2 bases and J by 4 bases, and 15 bases separated the two germline ends. The germline V gene encodes CDR1 MDHEN and CDR2 SYDVKM. The CDR3: CASSLGTSAAYEQYF. CDR3 bases: TGTGCCAGCAGTTTAGGGACAAGCGCGGCGTACGAGCAGTACTTC.

The V call is TRBV5-6, the J call TRBJ1-1; D is perhaps TRBD1 (6 bases). The CDR3 is 19 residues long. CDR1 SGHDT and CDR2 YYEEEE come from the germline V gene. Trimming shortened V by 1 base and J by 4 bases, and 26 bases separated the two germline ends. CDR3 in DNA: TGTGCCAGCAGCTTGATGAGGGAACTACAGGGCCGAGTGGGCACTGAAGCTTTCTTT. It is translated as CASSLMRELQGRVGTEAFF.

This clone was recorded only once. The V gene is TRBV12-3 or TRBV12-4, the J gene TRBJ2-5, with 7 bases that match TRBD2. CDR3 length equals 13 residues. V shed 2 bases and J 5 bases; nucleotides not matched to a gene: 2. The CDR3 coding sequence is TGTGCCAGCAGTTTATGGCGGGAGGAGACCCAGTACTTC. This encodes CASSLWREETQYF.

The chain has TRBV12-5 and TRBJ1-2, with TRBD1 as a possible D gene (6 bases). This CDR3 comprises 20 residues. Germline V gives CDR1 LGHNT, CDR2 FRNRAP. The V and J ends lost 6 bases and 8 bases respectively, with 37 bases between them. The CDR3 loop is CASGLTPSGGQPKALEGYTF. In nucleotides, the CDR3 is TGTGCTAGTGGGCTTACCCCCTCGGGGGGCCAACCCAAGGCTTTAGAGGGCTACACCTTC.

On this clone itself: The same CDR3 can be traced to other DNA sequences in this sample. The chain links TRBV7-9 to TRBJ2-2, with D hard to call. The CDR3 totals 11 residues. V was trimmed by 6 bases and J by 5 bases, leaving 4 bases between them. Germline values: CDR1 SEHNR, CDR2 FQNEAQ (reference sequence). CDR3: CASSFTGELFF. In DNA, the CDR3 is TGTGCCAGCAGTTTTACCGGGGAGCTGTTTTTT.